The 20 T cell receptor beta chains reported below all come from one sample, sequenced in a study of blood T cell repertoires in COVID-19. The repertoire was sequenced with immunoSEQ multiplex PCR; TCRdb's copy has only in-frame clones and lacks some. This table has roughly 200,000 clones, roughly 75% appearing once. Input material: peripheral blood. The receptors originated from a man between 70 and 80 years old with active or convalescent COVID-19.

J is TRBJ2-2 and V is TRBV6-5; tentatively, D is TRBD2 (6 bases). V was clipped by 4 bases and J by 7 bases, with 10 bases between them. This CDR3 is 13 amino acids long. Germline CDR1 MNHEY, CDR2 SVGAGI. CDR3 nucleotides: TGTGCCAGCAGTTCGCTAGCGAACGGGGAGCTGTTTTTT. Amino acids: CASSSLANGELFF.

The rearrangement uses TRBV19 and TRBJ2-2; 8 nucleotides agree with TRBD1. The V segment lost 4 bases and the J segment 8 bases; nucleotides outside the gene matches: 6. CDR1 is LNHDA, CDR2 SQIVND, per germline (reference sequence). This CDR3 region has 14 residues. The CDR3 nucleotides are TGTGCCAGTAGTACCCGACAGGGGACGGGGGAGCTGTTTTTT. Its translation is CASSTRQGTGELFF.

This clone was counted only a few times. The rearrangement joins TRBV5-4 to TRBJ2-6, with D perhaps matching TRBD2 (6 bases). The CDR3 is 18 residues long. V lost 4 bases to trimming and J lost 0 bases, with 17 bases between them. Germline assignment: CDR1 SGHNT and CDR2 YYREEE (reference sequence). CDR3 bases: TGTGCCAGCAGCCTCCCCGGAGCGGGCCTCTCTGGGGCCAACGTCCTGACTTTC. Amino acids: CASSLPGAGLSGANVLTF.

The chain carries TRBV7-9 and TRBJ1-2; 7 nucleotides agree with TRBD1. V lost 3 bases, J lost 8 bases, and 9 bases stayed unmatched. Germline V gene lookup returns CDR1 SEHNR and CDR2 FQNEAQ (reference sequence). The CDR3 spans 14 residues. The CDR3 coding sequence is TGTGCCAGCAGCTTCCCGGACAGGAGTAACGGCTACACCTTC. Residues: CASSFPDRSNGYTF.

The rearrangement joins TRBV2 to TRBJ1-4, with D hard to call. The CDR3 runs 14 residues. Germline V lookup: CDR1 SNHLY, CDR2 FYNNEI. V lost 6 bases and J lost 8, with 16 bases in between. In DNA form, the CDR3 reads TGTGCCAGCAGAGGACGGGAGAGATTAGAAAAACTGTTTTTT. Its protein product is CASRGRERLEKLFF.

V and J are TRBV12-3 or TRBV12-4 and TRBJ1-1; D is possibly TRBD1 (5 bases). V gave up 5 bases and J gave up 5 bases, with 12 bases separating them. CDR3 length equals 13 residues. In DNA, the CDR3 is TGTGCCAGCAGTGCTTCAGGGAGGACTGAAGCTTTCTTT. Amino acid sequence: CASSASGRTEAFF.

The chain employs TRBV6-2 or TRBV6-3 and TRBJ1-5; the match to TRBD1 covers 9 bases. Losses at the gene ends were 2 bases for V and 5 bases for J; bases not matched to a gene: 10. The germline V gene has CDR1 MNHEY and CDR2 SVGEGT. The CDR3 consists of 17 residues. The CDR3 DNA follows: TGTGCCAGCAGTTACCCCCCGGGGACAGGGATCGATCAGCCCCAGCATTTT. Translating gives CASSYPPGTGIDQPQHF.

This clone was seen only a few times. The chain recombines TRBV7-3 with TRBJ1-6, with a weak D call TRBD1 (5 bases). CDR1 and CDR2 from the germline V gene are SGHTA and FQGTGA. The ends were cut back, 5 bases at V and 3 bases at J, with 5 bases in the middle. The CDR3 runs to 13 residues. CDR3 sequence reads: CASSDSYNSPLHF. The CDR3 bases are TGTGCCAGCAGCGACAGCTATAATTCACCCCTCCACTTT.

The V call is TRBV6-5, the J call TRBJ1-6; D is uncertain. CDR1 and CDR2 from the germline V gene are MNHEY and SVGAGI. Deletions cut 2 bases from V and 8 bases from J, with 10 bases between. The CDR3 spans 14 residues. The CDR3 sequence: CASSYRAGDSPLHF. The CDR3 nucleotides read TGTGCCAGCAGTTACAGGGCGGGAGATTCACCCCTCCACTTT.

Only a few counts were recorded for this clone. The CDR3 sequence is CASTGTGGNEQYF. DNA of the CDR3: TGTGCCAGCACTGGGACAGGGGGGAACGAGCAGTACTTC. V and J are TRBV12-3 or TRBV12-4 and TRBJ2-7; 11 bases are a match to TRBD1. This CDR3 comprises 13 residues. Trimming took 7 bases from V and 5 from J; bases not matched to a gene: 4.

The chain joins TRBV29-1 to TRBJ2-3; 9 bases are a match to TRBD2. This CDR3 has 14 amino acids. The V segment lost 7 bases and the J segment 3 bases; nucleotides outside the gene matches: 8. Germline CDR1 SQVTM, CDR2 ANQGSEA. CDR3 sequence reads: CSAPSAGGTDTQYF. The CDR3, as DNA: TGCAGCGCCCCCTCGGCGGGAGGGACAGATACGCAGTATTTT.

The CDR3 sequence: CSGDGGLATDTQYF. The CDR3 bases are TGCAGCGGCGACGGGGGGTTAGCCACAGATACGCAGTATTTT. The chain links TRBV29-1 to TRBJ2-3; 7 bases map to TRBD2. Germline CDR1 SQVTM, CDR2 ANQGSEA. V lost 7 bases to trimming and J lost 2 bases; unmatched junction nucleotides: 9. There are 14 residues in the CDR3.

The chain joins TRBV9 to TRBJ2-7, with D possibly matching TRBD1 (6 bases). V was cut by 2 bases and J by 0 bases, with 9 bases left in between. CDR1 and CDR2 from the germline V gene are SGDLS and YYNGEE. This CDR3 region has 14 residues. The CDR3: CASSVGGLSYEQYF. CDR3 in DNA: TGTGCCAGCAGCGTTGGGGGCCTCTCCTACGAGCAGTACTTC.

This clone was seen only a few times. The chain couples TRBV19 to TRBJ1-2; D is unclear. Germline CDR1 LNHDA, CDR2 SQIVND (reference sequence). V was pared by 5 bases and J by 10 bases, with 11 bases between. This CDR3 is built from 11 residues. CDR3 sequence: CASSAPESYTF. The DNA for the CDR3 is TGTGCCAGTAGTGCCCCGGAGTCCTACACCTTC.

The sample holds one count of this clone. V and J are TRBV3-1 (or the pseudogene TRBV3-2) and TRBJ1-4; 8 positions agree with TRBD1. V lost 4 bases to trimming and J lost 3 bases; unmatched junction nucleotides: 7. The CDR3 covers 16 residues. Germline V gene lookup returns CDR1 LGHDT and CDR2 YNNKEL (reference sequence). The CDR3 bases are TGTGCCAGCAGCCGGACAGGGAAAGTAGCTAATGAAAAACTGTTTTTT. This gives the protein CASSRTGKVANEKLFF.

The chain couples TRBV5-5 to TRBJ2-5, with D unclear. CDR1 is SGHKS and CDR2 is YYEKEE in the germline V gene (reference sequence). This CDR3 has 13 amino acids. Trimming pared 4 bases from V and 2 bases from J, leaving 9 bases between. CDR3 in amino acids: CASSPGPQETQYF. CDR3 bases: TGTGCCAGCAGCCCTGGGCCTCAAGAGACCCAGTACTTC.

A remark on this clone: Compared with germline, one end of the junction differs, possibly owing to a read error. This chain joins TRBV3-1 (or the pseudogene TRBV3-2) and TRBJ1-3; TRBD1 aligns across 9 bases. The CDR3 is made up of 15 amino acids. Germline lookup yields CDR1 LGHDT and CDR2 YNNKEL (reference sequence). CDR3 in DNA: TGTGCCAGCCGCCACACAGGGGGCGGAGGAAACACCATATATTTT. This sequence encodes CASRHTGGGGNTIYF.

The J gene is TRBJ2-7, the V gene TRBV4-1, with TRBD2 as a possible D gene (6 bases). Germline loops: CDR1 MGHRA, CDR2 YSYEKL. V was shortened by 3 bases and J by 5 bases, with 17 bases between the two germline ends. The CDR3 covers 15 residues. CDR3 in DNA: TGCGCCAGCAGCCAGGTTGGGGGAGGTCTAAACGAGCAGTACTTC. It specifies CASSQVGGGLNEQYF.

This clone was seen just once. This chain connects TRBV24-1 to TRBJ2-1; D gene unclear. Germline CDR1 reads KGHDR; CDR2 reads SFDVKD. The V end was cut by 6 bases, the J end by 6 bases, with 11 bases between. The CDR3 sequence is 13 residues long. DNA of the CDR3: TGTGCCACCAGTTCAACCCAGTTCAATGAGCAGTTCTTC. This encodes CATSSTQFNEQFF.

The genes are TRBV5-1 and TRBJ1-1; D may be TRBD1 (6 bases). This CDR3 has 15 residues. V dropped 5 bases and J dropped 1 base, with 15 bases sitting between them. CDR1 is SGHRS and CDR2 is YFSETQ in the germline V gene. The CDR3: CASSIRQGKNTEAFF. The CDR3 DNA is TGCGCCAGCAGTATCAGGCAGGGGAAGAACACTGAAGCTTTCTTT.